The sequence of this TCR beta chain was determined in a study of identical twins. Whole-study results and caveats: Twin sharing of out-of-frame TCR alpha was underestimated by models in monozygotic pairs.

TCRdb itself ran the 5' RACE reads through MiXCR, one entry per CDR3 protein. The table records 1,800,000 or so distinct CDR3 sequences, under 35% of them present only once. This clonotype was detected a few times. Antigen unknown. The origin of this receptor is a newborn girl in good health. The sequenced sample consisted of cord blood.

The CDR3 bases are TGCAGTGCTAGGTTCGGGACCGGGAGAACAGATACGCAGTATTTT. Its translation is CSARFGTGRTDTQYF. V and J are TRBV20-1 and TRBJ2-3; D is perhaps TRBD2 (6 bases). The V end was cut by 3 bases, the J end by 3 bases, with 16 bases between. Per germline, CDR1 DFQATT and CDR2 SNEGSKA (reference sequence). The CDR3 runs to 15 residues.